This TCR beta chain was captured in a study of vaccination and CD4 T cells after COVID-19. Study summary: The study drew post-COVID samples a median roughly 99 days after diagnosis (range 35 to 161). Cultures that served as controls received a CEFX pool, an HIV-1 Nef pool, or no peptide. The study, taken as a whole, reports: Analysis covered relatively few convalescent patients and lacked any early post-infection timepoints. Within the convalescent patients, spike mono-reactivity was found in 304 of 307 vaccine-specific clones.

Regarding treatment: roughly nine-day PBMC culture with coronavirus spike peptide pools or control peptides (ViraFEST assay). The Oncomine TCR Beta short-read assay was what sequenced the DNA obtained from cultured CD4+ T cells. TCRdb fed the PCR reads into MiXCR, producing one record per CDR3 protein. Here the sample spans about 3,500 distinct CDR3 sequences, about 20% being singletons. This clonotype was seen more than once but under ten times. Its antigen is not known. This CDR3 comprises 13 residues. J gave up 10 bases and V 3 bases, and 6 bases lay outside the gene matches. The gene calls are TRBV12-3 or TRBV12-4 and TRBJ2-1, with TRBD2 identical over 7 bases. The clonotype comes from a human donor who had recovered from COVID-19. Sequenced input: CD4+ T cells from blood, cultured in vitro. The CDR3 DNA reads as TGTGCCAGCAGTTTTCTCCTACTAGCGGAGCAGTTCTTC. Residues: CASSFLLLAEQFF.